This T cell receptor (beta chain) was obtained from a study of cytomegalovirus exposure and HLA in healthy donors. There were likely unrecorded immune exposures, though donors were nominally healthy when sampled. PCR involved 60 Vbeta and 13 Jbeta primers. Sequencing was performed with immunoSEQ multiplex PCR; in TCRdb, only in-frame clones are kept and a portion is missing. This table has about 99,000 clones, 70% to 85% appearing once. This receptor was identified in a woman aged 18 to 35 in good health and CMV-seropositive. The sequenced material came from PBMCs.

In DNA, the CDR3 is TGTGCCAGCAGTTATCGGGGGACGAACTATGGCTACACCTTC. This sequence encodes CASSYRGTNYGYTF. This sequence joins TRBV28 and TRBJ1-2; D possibly corresponds to TRBD1 (5 bases). The V gene lost 4 bases and the J gene lost 2 bases, with 11 bases spanning the gap. The CDR3 is made up of 14 amino acids. Germline CDR1 reads MDHEN; CDR2 reads SYDVKM.